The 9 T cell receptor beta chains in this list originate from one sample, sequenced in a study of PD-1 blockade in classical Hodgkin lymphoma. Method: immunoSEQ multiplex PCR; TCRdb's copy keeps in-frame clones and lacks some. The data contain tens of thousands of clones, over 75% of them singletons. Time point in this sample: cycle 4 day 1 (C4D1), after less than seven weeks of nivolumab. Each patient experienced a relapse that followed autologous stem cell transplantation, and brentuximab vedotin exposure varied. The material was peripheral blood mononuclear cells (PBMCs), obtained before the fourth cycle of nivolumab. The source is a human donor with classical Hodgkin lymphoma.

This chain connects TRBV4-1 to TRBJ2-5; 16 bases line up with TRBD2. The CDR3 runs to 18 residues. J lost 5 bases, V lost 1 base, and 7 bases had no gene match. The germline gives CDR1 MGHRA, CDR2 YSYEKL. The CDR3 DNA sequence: TGCGCCAGCAGCCAAGGAGGGACTAGCGGGGGGGCCGGGGAGACCCAGTACTTC. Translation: CASSQGGTSGGAGETQYF.

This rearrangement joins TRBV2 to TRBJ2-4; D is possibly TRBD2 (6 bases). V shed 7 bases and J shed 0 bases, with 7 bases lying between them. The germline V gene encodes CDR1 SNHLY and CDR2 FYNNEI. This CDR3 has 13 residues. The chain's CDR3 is CASTGLAKNIQYF. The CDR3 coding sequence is TGTGCCAGCACGGGACTAGCCAAAAACATTCAGTACTTC.

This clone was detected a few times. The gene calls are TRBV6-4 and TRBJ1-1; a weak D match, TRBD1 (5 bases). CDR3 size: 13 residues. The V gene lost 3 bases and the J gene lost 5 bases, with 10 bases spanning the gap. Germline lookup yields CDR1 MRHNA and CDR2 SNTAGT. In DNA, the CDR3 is TGTGCCAGCAGTGAAGCGTGGGGGACTGAAGCTTTCTTT. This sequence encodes CASSEAWGTEAFF.

CDR3 residues: CASSHFRGENSPLHF. The DNA for the CDR3 is TGCGCCAGCAGCCATTTCAGGGGCGAGAATTCACCCCTCCACTTT. This rearrangement joins TRBV4-1 to TRBJ1-6, with D possibly being TRBD1 (6 bases). Germline V gene sequence: CDR1 MGHRA, CDR2 YSYEKL. Trimming shortened V by 3 bases and J by 7 bases, and 13 bases separated the two germline ends. This CDR3 spans 15 amino acids.

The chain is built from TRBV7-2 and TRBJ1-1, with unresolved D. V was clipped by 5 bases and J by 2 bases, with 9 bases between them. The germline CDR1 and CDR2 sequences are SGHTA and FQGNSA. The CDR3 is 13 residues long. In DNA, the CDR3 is TGTGCCAGCAGCCTCAACGGTAACACTGAAGCTTTCTTT. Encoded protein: CASSLNGNTEAFF.

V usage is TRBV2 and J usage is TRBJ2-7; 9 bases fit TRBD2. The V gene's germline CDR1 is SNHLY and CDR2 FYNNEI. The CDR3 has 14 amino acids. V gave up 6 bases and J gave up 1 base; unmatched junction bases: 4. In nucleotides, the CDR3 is TGTGCCAGCAGACTAGCGGGCAGATCCTACGAGCAGTACTTC. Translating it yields CASRLAGRSYEQYF.

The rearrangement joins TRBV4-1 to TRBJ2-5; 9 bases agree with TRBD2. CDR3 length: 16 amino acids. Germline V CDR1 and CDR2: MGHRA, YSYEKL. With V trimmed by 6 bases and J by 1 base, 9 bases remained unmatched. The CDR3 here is CASSVGAGGPQETQYF. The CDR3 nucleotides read TGCGCCAGCAGTGTCGGGGCGGGGGGGCCCCAAGAGACCCAGTACTTC.

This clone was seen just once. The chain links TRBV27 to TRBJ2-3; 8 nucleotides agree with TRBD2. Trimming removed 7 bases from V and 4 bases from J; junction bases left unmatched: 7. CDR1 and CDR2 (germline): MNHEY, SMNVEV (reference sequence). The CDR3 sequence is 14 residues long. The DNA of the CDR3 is TGTGCCAGCAAATACGGGAGGGCTCCAGATACGCAGTATTTT. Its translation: CASKYGRAPDTQYF.

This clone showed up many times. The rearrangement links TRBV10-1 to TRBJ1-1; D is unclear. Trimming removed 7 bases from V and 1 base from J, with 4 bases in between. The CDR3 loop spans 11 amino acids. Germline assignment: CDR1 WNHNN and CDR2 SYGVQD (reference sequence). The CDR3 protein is CASKGNTEAFF. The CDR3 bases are TGCGCCAGCAAGGGGAACACTGAAGCTTTCTTT.